The 27 T cell receptor beta chains below all came from one sample that was sequenced in a study of shared clonotypes between healthy human individuals. The data were produced by immunoSEQ multiplex PCR, yet TCRdb's version contains in-frame clones alone and is incomplete. Of fewer than 2.5 million clones listed, roughly 93% were seen once; the top ten hold about 0.38%. Material: naive CD4+ T cells from PBMCs. The subset is: CD45RA+ positively selected. The origin of the receptors is a man aged 18 to 30 in good health. Some clones in this sample may be carry-over from other donors' samples.

With respect to this clone: Additional DNA sequences in this sample encode the identical CDR3. The CDR3 loop is CASTLGNTIYF. The CDR3 DNA is TGTGCCAGCACCTTAGGAAACACCATATATTTT. J is TRBJ1-3 and V is TRBV2; the D is unclear. CDR3 length: 11 amino acids. Germline V gene sequence: CDR1 SNHLY, CDR2 FYNNEI. V lost 7 bases, J lost 4 bases, and 5 bases lay in between.

The chain is built from TRBV29-1 and TRBJ1-1; no clear D. The CDR3 extends over 14 amino acids. Germline loops: CDR1 SQVTM, CDR2 ANQGSEA. Trimming removed 0 bases at V and 1 base at J, with 9 bases between. The CDR3 sequence is CSVEDGGQNTEAFF. CDR3 sequence (DNA): TGCAGCGTTGAAGACGGCGGGCAGAACACTGAAGCTTTCTTT.

The J gene is TRBJ1-2, the V gene TRBV6-1; D unclear. The CDR3 consists of 15 residues. V gave up 6 bases and J gave up 8 bases, with 22 bases separating them. Germline V gene data show CDR1 as MNHNS and CDR2 as SASEGT. CDR3 sequence: CASRQEGGLVVGYTF. CDR3 coding DNA: TGTGCCAGCAGGCAGGAGGGCGGCCTCGTAGTAGGCTACACCTTC.

This sequence joins TRBV27 and TRBJ2-1, with 12 bases fitting TRBD2. Trimming took 4 bases from V and 7 from J; bases not matched to a gene: 5. The CDR3 covers 15 residues. Looked up from germline, CDR1 is MNHEY and CDR2 is SMNVEV (reference sequence). CDR3 nucleotide sequence: TGTGCCAGCAGTTGGGCTAGCGGGAGGGGGAATGAGCAGTTCTTC. The encoded protein is CASSWASGRGNEQFF.

The chain has TRBV2 and TRBJ1-3; 7 bases map to TRBD1. The trim removed 3 bases at V and 0 bases at J, leaving 5 bases unmatched. The CDR3 has 16 amino acids. Germline values: CDR1 SNHLY, CDR2 FYNNEI. The CDR3, as DNA: TGTGCCAGCAGTGAGAGGGGGACAGTCTCTGGAAACACCATATATTTT. As protein: CASSERGTVSGNTIYF. The entire variable domain, with the rest obtained from reference TRBV2 and TRBJ1-3, is as follows: EPEVTQTPSHQVTQMGQEVILRCVPISNHLYFYWYRQILGQKVEFLVSFYNNEISEKSEIFDDQFSVERPDGSNFTLKIRSTKLEDSAMYFCASSERGTVSGNTIYFGEGSWLTVV.

The chain uses TRBV5-1 and TRBJ1-2; D remains ambiguous. CDR1 is SGHRS and CDR2 is YFSETQ in the germline V gene. V was pared by 0 bases and J by 0 bases, with 12 bases between. The CDR3 consists of 16 residues. The CDR3 here is CASSLEGSRPNYGYTF. The CDR3, as DNA: TGCGCCAGCAGCTTGGAGGGAAGCCGCCCTAACTATGGCTACACCTTC.

V gene TRBV7-6 combines with J gene TRBJ2-7, with TRBD1 matching 8 bases. J lost 5 bases, V lost 7 bases, and 10 bases had no gene match. This CDR3 is built from 14 residues. CDR1 is SGHVS and CDR2 is FNYEAQ in the germline V gene. The CDR3 sequence is CASNHRTGRHEQYF. In DNA form, the CDR3 reads TGTGCCAGCAACCATCGGACAGGGAGGCACGAGCAGTACTTC.

The genes are TRBV5-4 and TRBJ2-3, with no clear D. Germline CDR1 and CDR2: SGHNT and YYREEE (reference sequence). Between the trimmed V and J ends, which lost 2 bases and 2 bases, there was a span of 3 bases. The CDR3 contains 12 residues. CDR3 region: CASSFITDTQYF. The DNA for the CDR3 is TGTGCCAGCAGCTTCATCACAGATACGCAGTATTTT.

J is TRBJ2-6 and V is TRBV6-4; 11 nucleotides agree with TRBD1. Looked up from germline, CDR1 is MRHNA and CDR2 is SNTAGT. After removal of 0 bases from V and 4 bases from J, the junction contained 11 bases not matched to a gene. The CDR3 has 20 amino acids. The chain's CDR3 is CASSDSPWTGGTWGANVLTF. In DNA, the CDR3 is TGTGCCAGCAGTGACTCACCCTGGACAGGGGGCACGTGGGGGGCCAACGTCCTGACTTTC.

The chain recombines TRBV5-1 with TRBJ2-4; possibly TRBD1 for D (6 bases). Trimming took 1 base from V and 8 from J, leaving 13 bases between them. The CDR3 totals 14 residues. Germline values: CDR1 SGHRS, CDR2 YFSETQ. CDR3 coding DNA: TGCGCCAGCAGCTTGTCTCCCCCAGGGGACATTCAGTACTTC. Its translation is CASSLSPPGDIQYF.

The gene calls are TRBV7-3 and TRBJ2-3; TRBD1 might be the D (6 bases). This CDR3 has 13 amino acids. V was pared by 5 bases and J by 8 bases, with 14 bases between. Germline CDR1 SGHTA, CDR2 FQGTGA. CDR3 protein: CASSQNQGITQYF. DNA of the CDR3: TGTGCCAGCAGCCAAAACCAGGGGATTACGCAGTATTTT.

This chain joins TRBV5-1 and TRBJ2-1; no clear D. Germline V gene sequence: CDR1 SGHRS, CDR2 YFSETQ. V was trimmed by 2 bases and J by 3 bases, leaving 15 bases between them. CDR3 size: 16 residues. CDR3 amino acids: CASSFAPQKHYNEQFF. As DNA, the CDR3 is TGCGCCAGCAGCTTTGCTCCCCAGAAACACTACAATGAGCAGTTCTTC.

The gene calls are TRBV18 and TRBJ1-1; tentatively, D is TRBD1 (5 bases). From germline, CDR1 is KGHSH and CDR2 LQKENI. CDR3 size: 15 residues. Trimming took 5 bases from V and 0 from J, leaving 13 bases between them. The CDR3 region has the DNA TGTGCCAGCTCAACGGGACGGCAGCTGAACACTGAAGCTTTCTTT. Translation: CASSTGRQLNTEAFF.

V usage is TRBV4-2 and J usage is TRBJ2-7; TRBD2 matches 12 bases. The CDR3 has 17 amino acids. V shed 4 bases, J shed 0 bases, and the junction held 7 bases outside the gene matches. Per the germline V gene, CDR1 is LGHNA and CDR2 is YNFKEQ. The CDR3 DNA reads as TGTGCCAGCAGCCGACCGACTAGCGGGAGCCTCTCCTACGAGCAGTACTTC. This translates into CASSRPTSGSLSYEQYF.

This clone has just a few counts. The V and J genes are TRBV28 and TRBJ1-1; maybe TRBD1 (6 bases). V lost 4 bases to trimming and J lost 10 bases, with 13 bases between them. CDR3 length: 12 amino acids. Germline assignment: CDR1 MDHEN and CDR2 SYDVKM. The chain's CDR3 is CASSSRTDVAFF. The CDR3 DNA reads TGTGCCAGCAGTTCACGGACAGATGTAGCTTTCTTT.

The rearrangement joins TRBV7-8 to TRBJ1-3, with unresolved D. Looked up from germline, CDR1 is SGHVS and CDR2 is FQNEAQ. The V and J ends lost 8 bases and 4 bases respectively, with 6 bases between them. This CDR3 spans 11 amino acids. In DNA, the CDR3 is TGTGCCAGCGGTAGCGGAAACACCATATATTTT. It translates to CASGSGNTIYF.

This clone was seen just once. The chain has TRBV11-1 and TRBJ2-1; possible D gene TRBD1, 6 bases. Germline lookup yields CDR1 SGHAT and CDR2 FQDESV (reference sequence). Deletions cut 5 bases from V and 0 bases from J, with 14 bases between. This CDR3 region has 16 residues. The CDR3: CASSRLGASSYNEQFF. Here the CDR3 DNA reads TGTGCCAGCAGCCGTTTGGGGGCCAGCTCCTACAATGAGCAGTTCTTC.

This clone appeared a single time. The V call is TRBV6-6, the J call TRBJ1-4, with 9 bases aligning to TRBD1. The CDR3 spans 15 residues. Per germline, CDR1 MNHNY and CDR2 SVGAGI (reference sequence). Trimming cost V 5 bases and J 7 bases; bases outside gene matches: 8. CDR3: CASSRTGGGGEKLFF. Written as DNA, the CDR3 is TGTGCCAGCAGTCGAACAGGGGGCGGTGGTGAAAAACTGTTTTTT.

The CDR3 DNA sequence: TGCGCCAGCAGCTTGGACGGACTCCGGAACAATGAGCAGTTCTTC. It is translated as CASSLDGLRNNEQFF. The chain uses TRBV5-1 and TRBJ2-1; a possible D gene is TRBD2 (5 bases). Per the germline V gene, CDR1 is SGHRS and CDR2 is YFSETQ. CDR3 size: 15 residues. V lost 0 bases to trimming and J lost 5 bases, with 12 bases between them.

V is TRBV11-2 and J is TRBJ2-1, with 8 bases lining up with TRBD2. Germline CDR1 and CDR2: SGHAT and FQNNGV. This CDR3 region has 15 residues. The J segment lost 6 bases and the V segment lost 6 bases, leaving 10 bases of the junction unmatched. CDR3 amino acids: CASRPPGLAVNEQFF. The CDR3 DNA is TGTGCCAGCAGGCCCCCCGGACTAGCAGTCAATGAGCAGTTCTTC.

This chain links TRBV28 with TRBJ2-2; 7 bases agree with TRBD2. V was pared by 3 bases and J by 14 bases, with 12 bases of the junction left unmatched. Germline V CDR1 and CDR2: MDHEN, SYDVKM. This CDR3 is built from 14 residues. The CDR3 DNA reads as TGTGCCAGCAGTTTCCCCGGGGAGGGCGGCCTTCTGTTTTTT. This gives the protein CASSFPGEGGLLFF.

The CDR3 sequence: CASSLVAAANTGELFF. CDR3 nucleotides: TGCGCCAGCAGCTTGGTGGCGGCAGCTAACACCGGGGAGCTGTTTTTT. The chain carries TRBV5-1 and TRBJ2-2; D remains unclear. CDR1 and CDR2 (germline): SGHRS, YFSETQ. The CDR3 runs 16 residues. Trimming took off 0 bases at V and 2 bases at J, with 11 bases between the two ends.

The chain uses TRBV6-6 and TRBJ2-3; no definite D call. The CDR3 is 12 amino acids. V lost 3 bases and J lost 5, with 6 bases in between. Germline values: CDR1 MNHNY, CDR2 SVGAGI (reference sequence). The CDR3 is CASSYRGDTQYF. As DNA, the CDR3 is TGTGCCAGCAGTTATCGCGGAGATACGCAGTATTTT.

The gene calls are TRBV4-1 and TRBJ2-7; 7 positions agree with TRBD2. From germline, CDR1 is MGHRA and CDR2 YSYEKL. V trimming: 1 base; J trimming: 4 bases; junction bases outside the gene matches: 4. This CDR3 spans 14 amino acids. CDR3 sequence reads: CASSQGGGGYEQYF. In DNA, the CDR3 is TGCGCCAGCAGCCAAGGGGGGGGAGGGTACGAGCAGTACTTC.

This chain's CDR3 is CASSLGGQRSNSPLHF. CDR3 DNA sequence: TGTGCCAGCAGCTTAGGGGGACAGCGAAGTAATTCACCCCTCCACTTT. The V gene is TRBV5-4, the J gene TRBJ1-6; 7 nucleotides line up with TRBD1. This CDR3 has 16 residues. Germline CDR1 SGHNT, CDR2 YYREEE (reference sequence). V lost 2 bases, J lost 6 bases, and 8 bases stayed unmatched.

V gene TRBV18 combines with J gene TRBJ2-1, with TRBD2 identical over 10 bases. The germline V gene encodes CDR1 KGHSH and CDR2 LQKENI. The CDR3 runs 15 residues. V was pared by 3 bases and J by 8 bases, with 7 bases of the junction left unmatched. The CDR3 reads CASSPTSGSSDEQFF. In DNA form, the CDR3 reads TGTGCCAGCTCACCGACTAGCGGGTCATCGGATGAGCAGTTCTTC.

V usage is TRBV18 and J usage is TRBJ2-1, with a tentative D call TRBD1 (5 bases). This CDR3 is 16 amino acids long. Germline CDR1 and CDR2: KGHSH and LQKENI. Trimming took 0 bases from V and 7 from J, leaving 16 bases between them. The CDR3: CASSPPRQPLGNEQFF. CDR3 nucleotides: TGTGCCAGCTCACCACCTAGACAGCCCCTTGGGAATGAGCAGTTCTTC. The full variable domain, with the rest looked up from reference TRBV18 and TRBJ2-1, is NAGVMQNPRHLVRRRGQEARLRCSPMKGHSHVYWYRQLPEEGLKFMVYLQKENIIDESGMPKERFSAEFPKEGPSILRIQQVVRGDSAAYFCASSPPRQPLGNEQFFGPGTRLTVL.